This T cell receptor beta chain was found in a study of early T cells in non-severe SARS-CoV-2 infection. Looking at the study overall: Sequencing input comprised bulk RNA from unsorted whole blood; chain pairing was not available.

Unique molecular identifiers tagged individual cDNA molecules. TCRdb re-analysed the 5' RACE reads in MiXCR, keeping a single row per CDR3 protein. Of roughly 72,000 distinct CDR3 sequences listed, roughly 12% are singletons. The CDR3 is 16 amino acids. From germline, CDR1 is MDHEN and CDR2 SYDVKM. Trimming took 6 bases from V and 5 from J; bases not matched to a gene: 7. This clonotype was seen a few times. This receptor was taken from an adult who was a healthcare worker with PCR-confirmed SARS-CoV-2 infection or an uninfected control (not recorded which). The J gene is TRBJ2-5, the V gene TRBV28; 15 bases match TRBD2. Source: whole blood, taken at baseline. Here the CDR3 DNA reads TGTGCCAGCAGGCCGGGACTAGCGGGGGGAACGGAGACCCAGTACTTC. As protein: CASRPGLAGGTETQYF.